A selection of T cell receptor beta chains follows, all from one sample in a study of Tregs in tolerant kidney transplant recipients. Profiling relied on immunoSEQ multiplex PCR, and the TCRdb table lists in-frame clones only, not all of them. The sample lists about 77,000 clones; 98% were seen once. Sequencing used CD4+ T cells from blood, obtained before the transplant. All receptors derive from a human donor who received a combined kidney and bone marrow transplant. Each CDR3 is given with its conserved first and last residue.

cdr3_aa: CASSLGRQGNYGYTF
j_call: TRBJ1-2
v_call: TRBV7-6

cdr3_aa: CASSRDRNEKLFF
j_call: TRBJ1-4
v_call: TRBV6-6

cdr3_aa: CASKGQEKLFF
j_call: TRBJ1-4
v_call: TRBV6-1

cdr3_aa: CASSVGVQETQYF
j_call: TRBJ2-5
v_call: TRBV5-1

cdr3_aa: CASSRHSGTNTGELFF
j_call: TRBJ2-2
v_call: TRBV4-2

cdr3_aa: CASSTTGFNTGELFF
j_call: TRBJ2-2
v_call: TRBV19

cdr3_aa: CASSYRQGAQHF
j_call: TRBJ1-5
v_call: TRBV6-6

cdr3_aa: CASSLARGSPLHF
j_call: TRBJ1-6
v_call: TRBV5-1

cdr3_aa: CASSLGHPNTEAFF
j_call: TRBJ1-1
v_call: TRBV11-3

cdr3_aa: CASSQDTTESSYEQYF
j_call: TRBJ2-7
v_call: TRBV4-1

cdr3_aa: CASSRTPGDTEAFF
j_call: TRBJ1-1
v_call: TRBV6-6

cdr3_aa: CASSLIPAGNTGELFF
j_call: TRBJ2-2
v_call: TRBV27

cdr3_aa: CASSLVGGTGELFF
j_call: TRBJ2-2
v_call: TRBV7-9

cdr3_aa: CASSQETGGEQFF
j_call: TRBJ2-1
v_call: TRBV4-2

cdr3_aa: CASSPATGRVTEAFF
j_call: TRBJ1-1
v_call: TRBV18

cdr3_aa: CASSRTPGSQETQYF
j_call: TRBJ2-5
v_call: TRBV9

cdr3_aa: CASSLGNRVHEQYF
j_call: TRBJ2-7
v_call: TRBV11-1

cdr3_aa: CASSLRSGGTDTQYF
j_call: TRBJ2-3
v_call: TRBV7-3